What follows describes a single T cell receptor beta chain. Its antigen is unknown. Treatment specified: oral pan-JAK inhibitor, 5-10 mg twice daily. Peripheral blood samples and lesional scalp punch biopsies were obtained from alopecia areata patients. Isolated RNA was reverse transcribed into cDNA used as the sequencing template. Data came from immunoSEQ multiplex PCR; TCRdb stores just in-frame clones and leaves some out. The sample includes 140,000 to 150,000 clones, 45% to 60% seen only once; the top ten take about a sixth. This sample is part of a study of CD8+ T cells in alopecia areata. Broader study findings: Scalp samples also yield sequences from resident alphabeta T cells of normal skin.

Germline CDR1 reads SGHRS; CDR2 reads YFSETQ. This CDR3 is 12 amino acids long. The ends were cut back, 4 bases at V and 6 bases at J, with 8 bases in the middle. The chain combines TRBV5-1 with TRBJ2-1, with a possible D match to TRBD2 (5 bases). The material sequenced was CD8+ T cells sorted from blood, taken at week 4, from a patient treated with tofacitinib. This clonotype was obtained from a human donor with alopecia areata. The CDR3 DNA is TGCGCCAGCAGCGGGGAGATCAATGAGCAGTTCTTC. Residues: CASSGEINEQFF.